This T cell receptor (beta chain) is from a study of shared T cell receptors in the human thymus. Trimming took off 4 bases at V and 1 base at J, with 7 bases between the two ends. Germline V lookup: CDR1 LNHDA, CDR2 SQIVND (reference sequence). The CDR3 has 13 amino acids. Assay: immunoSEQ multiplex PCR; the TCRdb copy retains only in-frame clones and omits some. The sample lists hundreds of thousands of clones; 80% to 90% were seen once. These data are also associated with another study on human thymus T cells. From that paper: Finnish infants who were healthy and having corrective surgery for congenital heart defects made up the donors. Surgeons resected thymus tissue during corrective heart surgery. Seemingly biased V and J gene usage marked thymic and blood repertoires. Among unrelated individuals, related research reported thymic repertoires that overlapped highly.

V and J are TRBV19 and TRBJ1-1; D might be TRBD1 (5 bases). The material sequenced was thymocytes. This TCR was sampled from a girl younger than two with a congenital heart defect. The CDR3: CASSNQGNTEAFF. The CDR3 DNA reads as TGTGCCAGTAGTAATCAGGGGAACACTGAAGCTTTCTTT.